The clone carrying this TCR beta chain has a handful of counts. This entry comes from a study of patients and donors after allogeneic stem cell transplantation. V was trimmed by 4 bases and J by 2 bases, leaving 9 bases between them. Germline CDR1 reads SEHNR; CDR2 reads FQNEAQ (reference sequence). The CDR3 extends over 14 amino acids. A single record per CDR3 protein comes from TCRdb applying MiXCR to the RT-PCR reads. The sample lists approximately 200,000 distinct CDR3 sequences, roughly two fifths occurring once. Sequenced material: blood, either unsorted or a sorted T cell fraction (not recorded which). The clonotype comes from a human donor who was either an allogeneic HSCT recipient or a stem cell or donor lymphocyte infusion donor (not recorded which). It is not recorded whose cells these are; they may come from a transplant donor. This chain connects TRBV7-9 to TRBJ1-5, with D tentatively TRBD1 (5 bases). The CDR3 region has the DNA TGTGCCAGCAGCTGGGGCCCAGGCAATCAGCCCCAGCATTTT. Translation gives CASSWGPGNQPQHF.